The 20 T cell receptor beta chains presented below share a single source sample, sequenced in a study of CD8+ T cells in alopecia areata. RNA, once extracted, was reverse transcribed into cDNA for use as the sequencing template. The assay was immunoSEQ multiplex PCR, and TCRdb's table has in-frame clones only and misses some. Of roughly 180,000 clones detected, roughly 65% appear once; the ten largest clones hold 1.7%. The source material was CD4+ T cells sorted from blood, sampled at week 0. These receptors all come from a human donor with alopecia areata.

The chain has TRBV30 and TRBJ2-1, with D perhaps assigned TRBD1 or TRBD2 (5 bases each). Trimming stripped 5 bases from V and 0 bases from J, with 14 bases between. Germline CDR1 and CDR2: GTSNPN and SVGIG (reference sequence). The length of the CDR3 is 15 residues. CDR3 DNA: TGTGCCTGGTCTACTCCCGGGACCTCCTACAATGAGCAGTTCTTC. Protein: CAWSTPGTSYNEQFF.

This chain links TRBV11-2 with TRBJ1-1; D remains unclear. The V gene's germline CDR1 is SGHAT and CDR2 FQNNGV. Between the trimmed V and J ends, which lost 5 bases and 1 base, there was a span of 8 bases. The CDR3 contains 13 residues. The CDR3 bases are TGTGCCAGCAGCCTCAACGGGAACACTGAAGCTTTCTTT. Amino acid sequence: CASSLNGNTEAFF.

The chain links TRBV7-2 to TRBJ1-1; D perhaps matches TRBD1 (5 bases). The CDR3 consists of 15 residues. CDR1 and CDR2 from the germline V gene are SGHTA and FQGNSA. Trimming took off 5 bases at V and 6 bases at J, with 19 bases between the two ends. The CDR3 loop is CASSRPKGLGAEAFF. The CDR3 region has the DNA TGTGCCAGCAGCCGCCCGAAGGGGTTAGGGGCTGAAGCTTTCTTT.

The CDR3 DNA is TGTGCCAGCAGCCCCAGGACAGGGGAGAATCAGCCCCAGCATTTT. This codes for CASSPRTGENQPQHF. The chain employs TRBV7-2 and TRBJ1-5, with 9 bases matching TRBD1. This CDR3 is built from 15 residues. Unmatched junction bases numbered 6, after V lost 5 bases and J lost 4 bases. Per germline, CDR1 SGHTA and CDR2 FQGNSA.

This sequence joins TRBV5-1 and TRBJ1-3; TRBD1 might be the D (6 bases). With 3 bases removed from V and 2 bases from J, the gap between germline ends came to 15 bases. Germline V lookup: CDR1 SGHRS, CDR2 YFSETQ. This CDR3 region has 16 residues. The CDR3 bases are TGCGCCAGCAGCTGGGGGCAGGGTAACACTGGAAACACCATATATTTT. It encodes CASSWGQGNTGNTIYF.

This clone was counted only a few times. The V and J genes are TRBV5-1 and TRBJ2-1; D gene unclear. The CDR3 consists of 15 residues. Trimming left V 1 base short and J 0 bases short, with 8 bases between. Germline V gene sequence: CDR1 SGHRS, CDR2 YFSETQ. CDR3 nucleotide sequence: TGCGCCAGCAGCTTGACCGGCAACTCCTACAATGAGCAGTTCTTC. Translated: CASSLTGNSYNEQFF. The entire variable domain, with the rest obtained from reference TRBV5-1 and TRBJ2-1, is as follows: KAGVTQTPRYLIKTRGQQVTLSCSPISGHRSVSWYQQTPGQGLQFLFEYFSETQRNKGNFPGRFSGRQFSNSRSEMNVSTLELGDSALYLCASSLTGNSYNEQFFGPGTRLTVL.

A single count supports this clone. The chain links TRBV4-3 to TRBJ1-1; D gene uncertain. The germline gives CDR1 LGHNA, CDR2 YSLEER. V was pared by 0 bases and J by 0 bases, with 5 bases between. The CDR3 spans 14 residues. Here the CDR3 reads CASSQEVMNTEAFF. In DNA form, the CDR3 reads TGCGCCAGCAGCCAAGAGGTTATGAACACTGAAGCTTTCTTT.

V and J are TRBV25-1 and TRBJ1-6, with D tentatively TRBD1 (5 bases). The CDR3 length is 13 residues. Per germline, CDR1 MGHDK and CDR2 SYGVNS. The V and J ends lost 4 bases and 10 bases respectively, with 11 bases between them. CDR3 in amino acids: CASSGQGQSPLHF. In nucleotides, the CDR3 is TGTGCCAGCAGTGGTCAGGGCCAATCACCCCTCCACTTT.

This clone was picked up a small number of times. The same CDR3 also results from other DNA sequences found in this sample. The genes are TRBV29-1 and TRBJ1-1, with D unclear. This CDR3 comprises 13 residues. Per the germline V gene, CDR1 is SQVTM and CDR2 is ANQGSEA. The V gene lost 1 base and the J gene lost 0 bases, with 6 bases spanning the gap. The CDR3 sequence is CSVEGRLNTEAFF. The CDR3 coding sequence is TGCAGCGTTGAAGGGCGGTTGAACACTGAAGCTTTCTTT.

V gene TRBV29-1 combines with J gene TRBJ1-5; D is unclear. The V and J ends lost 6 bases and 3 bases respectively, with 6 bases between them. The CDR3 covers 11 residues. The V gene's germline CDR1 is SQVTM and CDR2 ANQGSEA. CDR3 protein: CSVGNNQPQHF. DNA for the CDR3: TGCAGCGTGGGCAACAATCAGCCCCAGCATTTT. The full variable domain, in which reference TRBV29-1 and TRBJ1-5 provide the parts outside the CDR3, is SAVISQKPSRDICQRGTSLTIQCQVDSQVTMMFWYRQQPGQSLTLIATANQGSEATYESGFVIDKFPISRPNLTFSTLTVSNMSPEDSSIYLCSVGNNQPQHFGDGTRLSIL.

The chain carries TRBV5-1 and TRBJ2-7; the D gene is possibly TRBD1 (5 bases). Germline V CDR1 and CDR2: SGHRS, YFSETQ. With 1 base removed from V and 3 bases from J, the gap between germline ends came to 14 bases. There are 15 residues in the CDR3. The CDR3 here is CASSLNQGSNYEQYF. The CDR3 DNA reads TGCGCCAGCAGCTTGAACCAGGGATCTAACTACGAGCAGTACTTC.

A few counts support this clone. The rearrangement joins TRBV4-1 to TRBJ2-1; 7 nucleotides agree with TRBD2. This CDR3 contains 18 residues. J lost 1 base, V lost 1 base, and 10 bases had no gene match. Germline V gene sequence: CDR1 MGHRA, CDR2 YSYEKL. This CDR3 is CASSQVTSGLTSYNEQFF. CDR3 nucleotides: TGCGCCAGCAGCCAAGTAACCTCGGGACTAACTTCCTACAATGAGCAGTTCTTC.

V is TRBV29-1 and J is TRBJ2-7; no clear D gene. In germline, CDR1 is SQVTM, CDR2 ANQGSEA. With 6 bases removed from V and 2 bases from J, the gap between germline ends came to 11 bases. The CDR3 runs 12 residues. The CDR3 DNA follows: TGCAGCGTCATCGGGCAGGCCTACGAGCAGTACTTC. It yields the protein CSVIGQAYEQYF.

This clone was seen more than once but under ten times. The V call is TRBV19, the J call TRBJ2-4; 7 bases are a match to TRBD2. CDR3 length: 12 amino acids. J lost 9 bases, V lost 4 bases, and 3 bases had no gene match. Germline-derived CDR1 and CDR2 are LNHDA and SQIVND (reference sequence). CDR3: CASSSTGGIQYF. As DNA, the CDR3 is TGTGCCAGTAGTAGCACGGGGGGCATTCAGTACTTC.

The chain carries TRBV30 and TRBJ1-5; tentative D call: TRBD1 (5 bases). Germline V gene lookup returns CDR1 GTSNPN and CDR2 SVGIG (reference sequence). V was cut by 2 bases and J by 0 bases, with 20 bases left in between. The CDR3 covers 18 residues. The CDR3 bases are TGTGCCTGGAGTTCCCAACGCGACAGTGGGGATAGCAATCAGCCCCAGCATTTT. Its translation is CAWSSQRDSGDSNQPQHF.

This sequence joins TRBV7-2 and TRBJ2-7; D gene unclear. This CDR3 is built from 16 residues. V gave up 3 bases and J gave up 0 bases, with 15 bases separating them. CDR1 is SGHTA and CDR2 is FQGNSA in the germline V gene. This CDR3 is CASSFVAMGSSYEQYF. For the CDR3, the DNA is TGTGCCAGCAGCTTTGTCGCGATGGGCAGCTCCTACGAGCAGTACTTC.

Remarks on this clone: The same CDR3 can be traced to other DNA sequences in this sample. The chain carries TRBV25-1 and TRBJ2-2; no reliable D call. CDR3 length: 13 residues. V was clipped by 5 bases and J by 5 bases, with 9 bases between them. Germline V gives CDR1 MGHDK, CDR2 SYGVNS. CDR3 sequence: CASSSVGTGELFF. In nucleotides, the CDR3 is TGTGCCAGCAGTTCCGTGGGAACCGGGGAGCTGTTTTTT.

This clone was picked up one time. This rearrangement joins TRBV27 to TRBJ2-7, with D possibly TRBD1 on 6 matching bases. The CDR3 covers 14 residues. In germline, CDR1 is MNHEY, CDR2 SMNVEV (reference sequence). The V end was cut by 6 bases, the J end by 3 bases, with 15 bases between. The CDR3 coding sequence is TGTGCCAGCAGCAAGACAGGAATGGGCTACGAGCAGTACTTC. It translates to CASSKTGMGYEQYF.

This chain links TRBV7-2 with TRBJ1-2; D gene uncertain. The CDR3 totals 14 residues. With 0 bases removed from V and 8 bases from J, the gap between germline ends came to 13 bases. The germline gives CDR1 SGHTA, CDR2 FQGNSA. CDR3 amino acids: CASSLALRTKGYTF. CDR3 nucleotides: TGTGCCAGCAGCTTAGCGCTAAGAACTAAGGGCTACACCTTC.

DNA of the CDR3: TGCAGCGTGTCCGGGAGGGCAACAGATACGCAGTATTTT. Residues: CSVSGRATDTQYF. The rearrangement joins TRBV29-1 to TRBJ2-3; 8 bases line up with TRBD2. This CDR3 has 13 residues. V dropped 6 bases and J dropped 3; count of bases not matched to a gene: 5. Per the germline V gene, CDR1 is SQVTM and CDR2 is ANQGSEA.